This T cell receptor (beta chain) was recovered during a study of blood T cell repertoires in COVID-19. Using immunoSEQ multiplex PCR, the repertoire was profiled, and TCRdb retains in-frame clones only, with some absent. The repertoire includes some 330,000 clones, roughly four fifths of them detected once, and less than 6% sits in the top ten. The CDR3 covers 15 residues. Germline CDR1 is MDHEN and CDR2 is SYDVKM. Trimming took 5 bases from V and 0 from J, leaving 11 bases between them. The sequence was obtained from a woman between 50 and 59 years old who had recovered from COVID-19. Sequenced: PBMCs or T cells enriched from blood (not recorded which). The V gene is TRBV28, the J gene TRBJ1-3; D not resolved. This CDR3 reads CASSVEVNSGNTIYF. Written as DNA, the CDR3 is TGTGCCAGCAGTGTGGAGGTGAACTCTGGAAACACCATATATTTT. The variable domain in full, completed from reference TRBV28 and TRBJ1-3, reads DVKVTQSSRYLVKRTGEKVFLECVQDMDHENMFWYRQDPGLGLRLIYFSYDVKMKEKGDIPEGYSVSREKKERFSLILESASTNQTSMYLCASSVEVNSGNTIYFGEGSWLTVV.